This entry lists 5 T cell receptor beta chains sequenced from one sample in a study of blood T cell repertoires in COVID-19. Some clones are missing from TCRdb's copy, which holds only in-frame ones; the method was immunoSEQ multiplex PCR. This table holds roughly 300,000 clones, roughly nine tenths found once. Input material: peripheral blood. These receptors were obtained from a woman in her twenties or thirties with COVID-19, enrolled during active disease.

J is TRBJ2-7 and V is TRBV30; D remains unclear. The V and J ends lost 1 base and 3 bases respectively, with 7 bases between them. Germline values: CDR1 GTSNPN, CDR2 SVGIG (reference sequence). This CDR3 has 12 residues. The CDR3 is CAWSGPIYEQYF. The CDR3 coding sequence is TGTGCCTGGAGTGGGCCGATCTACGAGCAGTACTTC.

This clone was counted once. The chain carries TRBV5-1 and TRBJ2-3, with a tentative D call TRBD1 (6 bases). This CDR3 comprises 17 residues. Trimming removed 1 base at V and 0 bases at J, with 15 bases between. The germline CDR1 and CDR2 sequences are SGHRS and YFSETQ. The CDR3 DNA is TGCGCCAGCAGCTTGATCCGGGGACAAGCAAGCACAGATACGCAGTATTTT. The encoded protein is CASSLIRGQASTDTQYF.

This rearrangement joins TRBV30 to TRBJ1-6, with D possibly TRBD1 on 6 matching bases. Germline CDR1 reads GTSNPN; CDR2 reads SVGIG (reference sequence). The CDR3 runs 15 residues. Between the trimmed V and J ends, which lost 2 bases and 8 bases, there was a span of 16 bases. The CDR3 DNA follows: TGTGCCTGGAGTCCCTTCTCAGGGGTAGATTCACCCCTCCACTTT. Translated: CAWSPFSGVDSPLHF.

The chain couples TRBV10-2 to TRBJ1-4, with 7 bases identical to TRBD1. The CDR3 runs to 15 residues. J gave up 6 bases and V 6 bases, and 10 bases lay outside the gene matches. In germline, CDR1 is WSHSY, CDR2 SAAADI. This chain's CDR3 is CASSGFSTGDEKLFF. As DNA, the CDR3 is TGCGCCAGCAGCGGCTTTAGTACAGGGGATGAAAAACTGTTTTTT.

This chain joins TRBV5-1 and TRBJ2-5; perhaps TRBD2 as D (6 bases). The CDR3 runs to 14 residues. Trimming shortened V by 1 base and J by 2 bases, and 9 bases separated the two germline ends. Per the germline V gene, CDR1 is SGHRS and CDR2 is YFSETQ. CDR3 DNA: TGCGCCAGCAGCTTGTTTGGGGGGCAAGAGACCCAGTACTTC. It specifies CASSLFGGQETQYF.